Included here is one T cell receptor (beta chain) sequence, with context. This entry is derived from a study of technical replicates of blood from several donors. The germline CDR1 and CDR2 sequences are LNHDA and SQIVND (reference sequence). CDR3 length: 13 residues. J was trimmed by 4 bases and V by 8 bases; bases with no gene match: 5. This table comes from immunoSEQ multiplex PCR, and its TCRdb copy is limited to in-frame clones, with some not included. The data contain approximately 89,000 clones, around 96% of them seen just once; the ten biggest clones take up roughly 0.26%. The rearrangement links TRBV19 to TRBJ2-7, with TRBD2 matching 10 bases. This clonotype originated in a human donor in good health. Sequenced material: T cells isolated from PBMCs. The CDR3 sequence is CASSLAGEYEQYF. Here the CDR3 DNA reads TGTGCCAGTTCTCTAGCGGGAGAATACGAGCAGTACTTC.